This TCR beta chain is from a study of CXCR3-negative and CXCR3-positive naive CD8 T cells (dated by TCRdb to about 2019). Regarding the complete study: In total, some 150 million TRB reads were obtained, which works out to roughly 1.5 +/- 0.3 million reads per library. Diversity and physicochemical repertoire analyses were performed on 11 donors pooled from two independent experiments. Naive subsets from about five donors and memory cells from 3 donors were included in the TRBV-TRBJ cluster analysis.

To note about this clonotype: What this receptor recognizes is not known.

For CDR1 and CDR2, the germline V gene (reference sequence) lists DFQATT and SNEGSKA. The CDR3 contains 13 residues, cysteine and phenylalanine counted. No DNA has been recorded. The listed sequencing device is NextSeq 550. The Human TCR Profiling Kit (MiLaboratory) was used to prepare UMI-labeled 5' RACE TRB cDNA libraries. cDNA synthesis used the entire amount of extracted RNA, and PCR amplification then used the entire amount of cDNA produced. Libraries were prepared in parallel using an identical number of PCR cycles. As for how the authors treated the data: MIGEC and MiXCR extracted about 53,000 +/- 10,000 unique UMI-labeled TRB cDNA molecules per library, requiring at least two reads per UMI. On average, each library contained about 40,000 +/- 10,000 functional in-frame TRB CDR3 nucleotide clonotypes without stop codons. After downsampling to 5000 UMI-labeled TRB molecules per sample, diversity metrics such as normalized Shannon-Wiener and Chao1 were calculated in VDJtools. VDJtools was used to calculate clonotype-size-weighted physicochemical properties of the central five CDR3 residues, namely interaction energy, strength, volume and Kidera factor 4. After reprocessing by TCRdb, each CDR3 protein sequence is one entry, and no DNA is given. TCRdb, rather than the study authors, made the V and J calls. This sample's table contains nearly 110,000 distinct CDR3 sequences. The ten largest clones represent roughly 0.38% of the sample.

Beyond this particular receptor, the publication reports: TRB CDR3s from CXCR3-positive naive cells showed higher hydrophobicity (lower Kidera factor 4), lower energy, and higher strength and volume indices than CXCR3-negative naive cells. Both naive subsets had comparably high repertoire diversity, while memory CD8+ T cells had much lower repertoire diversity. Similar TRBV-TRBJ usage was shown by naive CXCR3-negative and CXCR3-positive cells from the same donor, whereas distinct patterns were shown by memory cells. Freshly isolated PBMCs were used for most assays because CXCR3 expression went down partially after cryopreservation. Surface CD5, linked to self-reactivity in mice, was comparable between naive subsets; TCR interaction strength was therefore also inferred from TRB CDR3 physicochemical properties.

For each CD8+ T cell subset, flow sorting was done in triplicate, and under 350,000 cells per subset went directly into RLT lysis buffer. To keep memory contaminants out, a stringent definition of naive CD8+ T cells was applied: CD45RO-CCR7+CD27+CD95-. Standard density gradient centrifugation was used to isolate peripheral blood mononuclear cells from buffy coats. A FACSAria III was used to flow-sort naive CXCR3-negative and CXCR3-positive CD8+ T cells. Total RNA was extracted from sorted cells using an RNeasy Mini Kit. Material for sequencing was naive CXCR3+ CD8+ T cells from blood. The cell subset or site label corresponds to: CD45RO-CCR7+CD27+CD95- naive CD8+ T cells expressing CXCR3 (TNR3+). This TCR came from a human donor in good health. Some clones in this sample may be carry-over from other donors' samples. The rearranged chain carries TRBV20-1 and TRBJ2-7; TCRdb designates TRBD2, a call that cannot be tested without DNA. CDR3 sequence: CSATGTLSYEQYF.